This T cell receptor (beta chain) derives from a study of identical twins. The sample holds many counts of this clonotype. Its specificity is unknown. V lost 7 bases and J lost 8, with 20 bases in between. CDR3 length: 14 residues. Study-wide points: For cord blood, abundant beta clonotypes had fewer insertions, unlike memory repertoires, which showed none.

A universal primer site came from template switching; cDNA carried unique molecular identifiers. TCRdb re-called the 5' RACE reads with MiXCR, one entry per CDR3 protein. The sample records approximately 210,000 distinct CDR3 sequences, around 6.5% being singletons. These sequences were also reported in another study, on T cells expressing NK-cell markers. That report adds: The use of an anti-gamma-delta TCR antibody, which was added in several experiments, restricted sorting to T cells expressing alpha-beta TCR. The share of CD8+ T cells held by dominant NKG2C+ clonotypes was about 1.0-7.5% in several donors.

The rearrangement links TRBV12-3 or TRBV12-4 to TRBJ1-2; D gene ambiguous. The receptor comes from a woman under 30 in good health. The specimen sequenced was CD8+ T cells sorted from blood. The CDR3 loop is CASINPEESGGYTF. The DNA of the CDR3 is TGTGCCAGCATCAATCCGGAGGAATCTGGGGGCTACACCTTC.